What follows are 10 T cell receptor beta chains derived from one specimen sequenced in a study of T cell repertoires in ileal Crohn's disease. Time point indicated: inflamed ileum from the surgical specimen. The repertoire was sequenced with immunoSEQ multiplex PCR; TCRdb's copy has only in-frame clones and lacks some. Among around 15,000 clones listed, more than 85% were seen once. The sample was ileal tissue. These receptors all come from an adult with Crohn's disease.

The chain links TRBV7-7 to TRBJ1-1; D remains unclear. The CDR3 length is 13 residues. The V end lost 4 bases, the J end lost 3 bases, and 9 bases lay between the germline ends. Germline lookup yields CDR1 SSHAT and CDR2 FNYEAQ (reference sequence). In DNA form, the CDR3 reads TGTGCCAGCAGCTACCGACTGGACACTGAAGCTTTCTTT. Amino acids: CASSYRLDTEAFF.

CDR3: CASSLYRDRQETQYF. The CDR3 nucleotides read TGTGCCAGCTCACTATACCGGGACAGACAAGAGACCCAGTACTTC. V gene TRBV18 combines with J gene TRBJ2-5; 7 bases line up with TRBD1. The ends lost 4 bases at V and 2 bases at J; junction bases unmatched: 7. CDR1 is KGHSH, CDR2 LQKENI, per germline. This CDR3 comprises 15 residues.

For the CDR3, the DNA is TGCGCCAGCAAGGCCGTGAACACTGAAGCTTTCTTT. Protein: CASKAVNTEAFF. This sequence joins TRBV5-1 and TRBJ1-1; D not resolved. V was pared by 6 bases and J by 0 bases, with 6 bases between. Germline V gene sequence: CDR1 SGHRS, CDR2 YFSETQ. The CDR3 totals 12 residues.

The chain uses TRBV19 and TRBJ2-1; 12 bases are a match to TRBD2. The CDR3 contains 15 residues. The germline gives CDR1 LNHDA, CDR2 SQIVND (reference sequence). V lost 5 bases to trimming and J lost 5 bases; unmatched junction nucleotides: 4. CDR3 sequence reads: CASSALAGGDNEQFF. In nucleotides, the CDR3 is TGTGCCAGTAGTGCGCTAGCGGGGGGGGACAATGAGCAGTTCTTC.

This chain connects TRBV21-1 to TRBJ1-1; TRBD1 was called by the table and not checked on the DNA. TRBV21-1 corresponds to a pseudogene. This CDR3 spans 17 amino acids. This CDR3 is CASSKEAPDRVRAEAFF. The CDR3 region has the DNA TGTGCCAGCAGCAAAGAGGCCCCGGACAGGGTCCGCGCTGAAGCTTTCTTT.

The chain links TRBV7-2 to TRBJ1-1; no definite D call. The CDR3 covers 12 residues. Germline CDR1 and CDR2: SGHTA and FQGNSA. Trimming shortened V by 1 base and J by 10 bases, and 10 bases separated the two germline ends. The CDR3 sequence is CASSLEGVRAFF. The CDR3, as DNA: TGTGCCAGCAGCTTAGAGGGAGTCAGAGCTTTCTTT.

As to this clone: One end of the junction is discordant with germline, which a read error may explain. The chain is built from TRBV7-7 and TRBJ2-2; D ambiguous. The CDR3 is 14 amino acids. Germline V CDR1 and CDR2: SSHAT, FNYEAQ (reference sequence). CDR3 region: CASSTDANTGELFF. The CDR3 nucleotides read TGTGCTAGCAGTACTGACGCGAACACCGGGGAGCTGTTTTTT.

This clone showed up just a few times. This CDR3 is CASSPDGLYGYTF. CDR3 DNA sequence: TGTGCCAGCTCACCGGACGGATTGTATGGCTACACCTTC. The chain has TRBV18 and TRBJ1-2; D not resolved. This CDR3 spans 13 amino acids. V was cut by 3 bases and J by 5 bases, with 10 bases left in between. The germline V gene has CDR1 KGHSH and CDR2 LQKENI.

The chain's CDR3 is CASSLVNYGYTF. The CDR3 coding sequence is TGTGCCAGCAGTTTAGTTAACTATGGCTACACCTTC. The V gene is TRBV6-5, the J gene TRBJ1-2; D unresolved. The CDR3 is 12 residues long. V gave up 4 bases and J gave up 1 base, with 4 bases separating them. Germline V CDR1 and CDR2: MNHEY, SVGAGI.

The genes are TRBV19 and TRBJ1-2; 7 nucleotides match TRBD1. Germline CDR1 reads LNHDA; CDR2 reads SQIVND (reference sequence). CDR3 length: 14 residues. The J segment lost 0 bases and the V segment lost 5 bases, leaving 3 bases of the junction unmatched. The CDR3 sequence is CASSAQGTNYGYTF. CDR3 nucleotide sequence: TGTGCCAGTAGTGCACAGGGGACTAACTATGGCTACACCTTC.